This TCR beta chain is from a study of T cells after posttransplantation cyclophosphamide. The V end lost 1 base, the J end lost 4 bases, and 11 bases lay between the germline ends. CDR3 length: 15 amino acids. Germline V gene lookup returns CDR1 SGHTA and CDR2 FQGNSA. This related bone marrow graft donor gave peripheral blood on the day of marrow donation. Sequenced by immunoSEQ multiplex PCR; TCRdb stores in-frame clones only, minus some. The sample shows approximately 9,800 clones, 95% to 99% of them seen only once. The rearrangement links TRBV7-2 to TRBJ1-5, with D unclear. Sequencing was done on a sample of naive CD8+ T cells sorted from PBMCs. The sequence came from a man aged 45 to 65 in good health, CMV-negative, and a related stem cell transplant donor. This CDR3 reads CASSLGLGGNQPQHF. The CDR3 bases are TGTGCCAGCAGCTTAGGGTTGGGAGGGAATCAGCCCCAGCATTTT.